The 17 T cell receptor beta chains listed next were all sequenced from one sample in a study of shared T cell receptors in the human thymus. Profiled with immunoSEQ multiplex PCR; TCRdb holds only in-frame clones, not every one. Here the sample spans hundreds of thousands of clones, 88% being singletons. This sample was also put to use in a study of human thymus T cells.

The sample taken for sequencing was thymocytes. The receptors stem from a boy under three years old with a congenital heart defect.

V usage is TRBV5-6 and J usage is TRBJ2-1; TRBD2 matches 7 bases. The junction had 8 bases not matched to a gene; V was cut back by 7 bases and J by 7 bases. CDR1 is SGHDT and CDR2 is YYEEEE in the germline V gene. CDR3 length equals 13 residues. This chain's CDR3 is CASLVGLENEQFF. The CDR3, as DNA: TGTGCCAGCCTAGTCGGACTAGAGAATGAGCAGTTCTTC.

A few counts support this clone. The chain uses TRBV25-1 and TRBJ2-7; TRBD2 matches 7 bases. The germline V gene encodes CDR1 MGHDK and CDR2 SYGVNS. The CDR3 loop spans 14 amino acids. With 5 bases clipped from V and 5 bases from J, the junction kept 9 bases outside the gene matches. CDR3 DNA: TGTGCCAGCAGTAAAAGGGAGGGGTGCCACGAGCAGTACTTC. This gives the protein CASSKREGCHEQYF.

This clone was seen just once. V is TRBV30 and J is TRBJ2-1; TRBD2 might be the D (5 bases). Per germline, CDR1 GTSNPN and CDR2 SVGIG (reference sequence). The ends were cut back, 7 bases at V and 2 bases at J, with 27 bases in the middle. The CDR3 runs to 18 residues. In DNA, the CDR3 is TGTGCCTACAACTCCCCCCCCGGAGCTAGCCGGACCTACAATGAGCAGTTCTTC. Translating gives CAYNSPPGASRTYNEQFF.

The V call is TRBV14, the J call TRBJ2-5; tentative D call: TRBD1 (6 bases). V lost 4 bases and J 2 bases, leaving 11 bases between the germline ends. Germline CDR1 reads SGHDN; CDR2 reads FVKESK. The CDR3 runs to 14 residues. CDR3: CASSLRTDQETQYF. The DNA of the CDR3 is TGTGCCAGCAGCCTCCGGACAGATCAAGAGACCCAGTACTTC.

CDR3 nucleotide sequence: TGTGCCAGCAGCCAGGGACTAGCGGGAAGGCCGCCCGCCGAGCAGTACTTC. Protein sequence: CASSQGLAGRPPAEQYF. The V and J genes are TRBV7-6 and TRBJ2-7; 13 bases map to TRBD2. The CDR3 totals 17 residues. CDR1 SGHVS and CDR2 FNYEAQ come from the germline V gene. V trimming: 5 bases; J trimming: 6 bases; junction bases outside the gene matches: 13. The entire variable domain, with the rest obtained from reference TRBV7-6 and TRBJ2-7, is as follows: GAGVSQSPRYKVTKRGQDVALRCDPISGHVSLYWYRQALGQGPEFLTYFNYEAQQDKSGLPNDRFSAERPEGSISTLTIQRTEQRDSAMYRCASSQGLAGRPPAEQYFGPGTRLTVT.

The V and J genes are TRBV28 and TRBJ2-4, with a weak D call TRBD2 (6 bases). This CDR3 is built from 14 residues. The V gene's germline CDR1 is MDHEN and CDR2 SYDVKM. V dropped 6 bases and J dropped 4 bases, with 13 bases sitting between them. CDR3 bases: TGTGCCAGCAGCTCGGGAGAAAGGAAAAACATTCAGTACTTC. It specifies CASSSGERKNIQYF.

This chain joins TRBV19 and TRBJ2-4; D is uncertain. V was clipped by 5 bases and J by 0 bases, with 11 bases between them. CDR3 length: 15 amino acids. Germline V CDR1 and CDR2: LNHDA, SQIVND (reference sequence). Here the CDR3 reads CASSEPPVAKNIQYF. The CDR3 DNA reads as TGTGCCAGTAGTGAGCCCCCCGTAGCCAAAAACATTCAGTACTTC.

The chain carries TRBV7-2 and TRBJ2-3, with unresolved D. With 6 bases removed from V and 2 bases from J, the gap between germline ends came to 9 bases. CDR3 length: 13 residues. In germline, CDR1 is SGHTA, CDR2 FQGNSA. The CDR3 nucleotides are TGTGCCAGCAGGGCTAGACTCACAGATACGCAGTATTTT. Its protein product is CASRARLTDTQYF.

This clone was observed a single time. The rearrangement joins TRBV27 to TRBJ1-5; possible D gene TRBD1, 6 bases. Per germline, CDR1 MNHEY and CDR2 SMNVEV (reference sequence). The CDR3 contains 13 residues. V lost 7 bases and J lost 3, with 10 bases in between. This CDR3 reads CASKGGFNQPQHF. In DNA form, the CDR3 reads TGTGCCAGCAAAGGGGGATTCAATCAGCCCCAGCATTTT.

A few counts support this clone. The rearrangement joins TRBV11-2 to TRBJ1-2; 8 bases match TRBD1. CDR3 length: 14 residues. Per germline, CDR1 SGHAT and CDR2 FQNNGV. J was trimmed by 3 bases and V by 5 bases; bases with no gene match: 5. This chain's CDR3 is CASSADRVDYGYTF. DNA of the CDR3: TGTGCCAGCAGCGCGGACAGGGTTGACTATGGCTACACCTTC.

The V and J genes are TRBV27 and TRBJ2-3; D call uncertain. CDR1 and CDR2 (germline): MNHEY, SMNVEV (reference sequence). This CDR3 spans 14 amino acids. V was pared by 3 bases and J by 3 bases, with 10 bases between. The CDR3: CASSFSVATDTQYF. The CDR3 DNA is TGTGCCAGCAGTTTTTCCGTGGCTACAGATACGCAGTATTTT.

This chain uses TRBV15 with TRBJ2-1; 10 nucleotides agree with TRBD1. The CDR3 contains 17 residues. V trimming: 2 bases; J trimming: 9 bases; junction bases outside the gene matches: 13. CDR1 is LNHNV and CDR2 is YYDKDF in the germline V gene (reference sequence). CDR3 coding DNA: TGTGCCACCAGCAGACTAGAAGGGACAGGGGCGCTCCCTGAGCAGTTCTTC. Translation: CATSRLEGTGALPEQFF.

This clone was observed once. The chain combines TRBV7-9 with TRBJ2-7; D is unresolved. The CDR3 spans 12 residues. Per the germline V gene, CDR1 is SEHNR and CDR2 is FQNEAQ (reference sequence). V lost 3 bases and J 3 bases, leaving 6 bases between the germline ends. CDR3 coding DNA: TGTGCCAGCAGCTTTTACGGCTACGAGCAGTACTTC. It yields the protein CASSFYGYEQYF.

V and J are TRBV11-2 and TRBJ2-1, with TRBD2 matching over 14 bases. Germline CDR1 is SGHAT and CDR2 is FQNNGV. The CDR3 is 18 amino acids. V lost 3 bases to trimming and J lost 6 bases; unmatched junction nucleotides: 10. CDR3 DNA: TGTGCCAGCAGCTTCCCGACTAGCGGGAGGGCCATTAGCAATGAGCAGTTCTTC. It translates to CASSFPTSGRAISNEQFF.

This clone was picked up a small number of times. The V gene is TRBV4-1, the J gene TRBJ2-1; 9 nucleotides align to TRBD2. Losses at the gene ends were 2 bases for V and 5 bases for J; bases not matched to a gene: 19. CDR1 is MGHRA and CDR2 is YSYEKL in the germline V gene. This CDR3 is built from 20 residues. The chain's CDR3 is CASSQRSASGEGGGNNEQFF. DNA of the CDR3: TGCGCCAGCAGCCAACGTTCAGCTAGCGGGGAGGGAGGAGGGAACAATGAGCAGTTCTTC.

Note on this clone: The junction departs from germline at one end; a sequencing error may be responsible. The CDR3 protein is CANSLRSEWGRGLSYEQYF. The CDR3 bases are TGTGCCAACAGCTTAAGATCGGAGTGGGGCAGGGGGCTCTCCTACGAGCAGTACTTC. The chain combines TRBV7-9 with TRBJ2-7, with 8 bases aligning to TRBD1. CDR1 is SEHNR, CDR2 FQNEAQ, per germline (reference sequence). The CDR3 has 19 residues.

V and J are TRBV5-8 and TRBJ1-5, with D perhaps matching TRBD1 (6 bases). CDR1 and CDR2 (germline): SGHTS, YDEGEE. The CDR3 extends over 19 amino acids. V was clipped by 3 bases and J by 3 bases, with 25 bases between them. The CDR3 region is CASSSPLYRETLYNQPQHF. CDR3 in DNA: TGTGCCAGCAGCTCGCCCCTTTACAGGGAGACACTCTACAATCAGCCCCAGCATTTT.